This TCR beta chain was retrieved from a study of human T cells and chemical hapten exposure. Study-wide background: Each patient's scalp received weekly diphenylcyclopropenone throughout the approximately 24-week study.

Study outcomes and limitations: Unchanged with DPC sensitization were TCRs above 1 in 1000 frequency.

Source study methods: Samples held a median of around 92,000 TCRs, range about 20,000–700,000. TCRdb redid the calling of the RACE reads with MiXCR, one entry per CDR3 protein. The V and J calls were not made by the authors but by TCRdb's processing. The sample has more than 65,000 distinct CDR3 sequences; 25% to 40% are singletons. Time point described: patch test 1, 2 weeks after DPC sensitization. As to treatment: therapeutic diphenylcyclopropenone sensitization with weekly scalp DPC. This clonotype was found a few times. Antigen unknown. Per germline, CDR1 SGDLS and CDR2 YYNGEE. The CDR3 runs to 17 residues. Between the trimmed V and J ends, which lost 4 bases and 3 bases, there was a span of 20 bases.

The clonotype comes from a man aged 40-49 years with alopecia areata. Some clones in this sample may be carry-over from other donors' samples. The specimen comprised whole blood, sampled in connection with sensitization to the hapten diphenylcyclopropenone (DPC). The chain joins TRBV9 to TRBJ2-1; D unclear. CDR3 coding DNA: TGTGCCAGCAGCCCGAGCCCCGATGAGCGAGACTACAATGAGCAGTTCTTC. It translates to CASSPSPDERDYNEQFF.